The rows below give T cell receptor beta chains drawn from one sample of a study of blood T cell repertoires in COVID-19. Generated by immunoSEQ multiplex PCR, the TCRdb table keeps only in-frame clones and is missing some. This sample carries about 64,000 clones, approximately 86% of them seen once, and the ten largest clones take 0.9% to 1.5%. The specimen sequenced was peripheral blood. The receptor set was obtained from a man aged 35 to 55 with acute or convalescent COVID-19. Both conserved end residues are part of each CDR3. D genes are given only for firm matches. The listing skips clone size in some rows; elsewhere it reads once, few, many or a size class.

D gene | J gene | V gene | clone size | CDR3 protein | CDR3 DNA
NA | TRBJ2-1 | TRBV12-3/TRBV12-4 | NA | CASSFLSRDEQFF | TGTGCCAGCAGTTTCCTCAGTCGGGATGAGCAGTTCTTC
NA | TRBJ1-2 | TRBV20-1 | once | CSASSRGTNYGNYGYTF | TGCAGTGCTAGTTCCAGGGGCACCAACTATGGGAACTATGGCTACACCTTC
TRBD1 | TRBJ1-5 | TRBV11-3 | NA | CASSLQGDQPQHF | TGTGCCAGCAGCTTACAGGGGGATCAGCCCCAGCATTTT
NA | TRBJ2-6 | TRBV7-3 | NA | CASSSKFGSGANVLTF | TGTGCCAGCAGCTCCAAATTCGGCTCTGGGGCCAACGTCCTGACTTTC
TRBD1 | TRBJ1-6 | TRBV11-2 | NA | CASSSWKGQGFGGLLHF | TGTGCCAGCAGCTCATGGAAGGGACAGGGCTTTGGAGGACTCCTCCACTTT
NA | TRBJ2-5 | TRBV7-6 | once | CASSFRSWGGEGETQYF | TGTGCCAGCAGCTTCCGCTCATGGGGGGGCGAGGGAGAGACCCAGTACTTC
NA | TRBJ1-1 | TRBV30 | NA | CAWSASQEAFF | TGTGCCTGGAGTGCCTCACAGGAAGCTTTCTTT
TRBD1 | TRBJ2-7 | TRBV7-3 | NA | CASSSGQLGSEQYF | TGTGCCAGCAGCTCGGGACAGTTAGGTTCCGAGCAGTACTTC
TRBD1 | TRBJ2-5 | TRBV7-9 | NA | CASSLAAGQGETQYF | TGTGCCAGCAGCTTAGCTGCGGGACAGGGTGAGACCCAGTACTTC
TRBD2 | TRBJ2-3 | TRBV2 | once | CAFKAGGSTDTQYF | TGTGCCTTCAAAGCGGGGGGCAGCACAGATACGCAGTATTTT
NA | TRBJ1-6 | TRBV18 | NA | CASSPGQSSYNSPLHF | TGTGCCAGCTCACCAGGACAGAGCTCCTATAATTCACCCCTCCACTTT
NA | TRBJ2-1 | TRBV7-3 | once | CASSPKTGRYDEQFF | TGTGCCAGCAGCCCCAAGACAGGGAGGTACGATGAGCAGTTCTTC
NA | TRBJ1-1 | TRBV10-3 | NA | CAISEEGMNTEAFF | TGTGCCATCAGTGAGGAGGGAATGAACACTGAAGCTTTCTTT
TRBD1 | TRBJ1-5 | TRBV19 | NA | CASSIVPGTGVQPQHF | TGTGCCAGTAGTATAGTTCCCGGGACAGGGGTCCAGCCCCAGCATTTT
NA | TRBJ2-1 | TRBV19 | NA | CASSIGLRGPYNEQFF | TGTGCCAGTAGTATAGGTCTCCGCGGCCCCTACAATGAGCAGTTCTTC
TRBD1 | TRBJ2-2 | TRBV3-1/TRBV3-2 | NA | CASSHLGTGNTGELFF | TGTGCCAGCAGCCATTTGGGGACAGGGAACACCGGGGAGCTGTTTTTT
TRBD1 | TRBJ2-1 | TRBV5-1 | NA | CASSSGQGDANEQFF | TGCGCCAGCAGCTCGGGACAGGGGGACGCTAATGAGCAGTTCTTC
TRBD1 | TRBJ1-2 | TRBV4-2 | NA | CASSQDRDSYGYTF | TGTGCCAGCAGCCAAGATCGGGACAGCTATGGCTACACCTTC
NA | TRBJ2-7 | TRBV2 | NA | CASRAGSEQYF | TGTGCCAGCAGGGCAGGCTCGGAGCAGTACTTC
TRBD2 | TRBJ2-1 | TRBV4-2 | NA | CASSQGGGTYNEQFF | TGTGCCAGCAGCCAAGGCGGGGGAACCTACAATGAGCAGTTCTTC
NA | TRBJ2-1 | TRBV2 | NA | CASSRWGVASNEQFF | TGTGCCAGCTCCCGCTGGGGAGTAGCGAGTAATGAGCAGTTCTTC
TRBD1 | TRBJ2-4 | TRBV11-3 | once | CASSLEGTGSLAKNIQYF | TGTGCCAGCAGCTTAGAGGGGACAGGGTCGCTAGCCAAAAACATTCAGTACTTC
NA | TRBJ1-5 | TRBV19 | NA | CASSIIQDTSYQPQHF | TGTGCCAGTAGTATAATACAGGATACCTCTTATCAGCCCCAGCATTTT
NA | TRBJ2-1 | TRBV11-2 | NA | CASSLEVLDTMDYNEQFF | TGTGCCAGCAGCTTAGAGGTTTTAGACACGATGGATTACAATGAGCAGTTCTTC
TRBD2 | TRBJ2-7 | TRBV19 | NA | CASSIGIGQGAGVNEQYF | TGTGCCAGTAGTATTGGTATAGGGCAGGGTGCGGGAGTGAACGAGCAGTACTTC
NA | TRBJ1-6 | TRBV13 | NA | CASSLGQGGPYNSPLHF | TGTGCCAGCAGCTTAGGGCAGGGTGGCCCCTATAATTCACCCCTCCACTTT
TRBD1 | TRBJ2-7 | TRBV4-1 | once | CASSLPPGGRGYEQYF | TGCGCCAGCAGCCTACCTCCAGGGGGTCGAGGTTACGAGCAGTACTTC
TRBD2 | TRBJ2-1 | TRBV5-1 | NA | CASSVGGTSYNEQFF | TGCGCCAGCAGCGTCGGAGGGACTAGCTACAATGAGCAGTTCTTC
TRBD1 | TRBJ1-2 | TRBV11-2 | NA | CASSLRDSYGYTF | TGTGCCAGCAGCTTACGGGACAGCTATGGCTACACCTTC
NA | TRBJ2-5 | TRBV4-2 | NA | CASSQDQRGGDRETQYF | TGTGCCAGCAGCCAAGATCAAAGGGGGGGGGACAGGGAGACCCAGTACTTC
TRBD1 | TRBJ1-2 | TRBV18 | once | CASSPPSLQGSYGYTF | TGTGCCAGCTCACCACCCTCACTACAGGGGTCCTATGGCTACACCTTC
TRBD2 | TRBJ2-5 | TRBV5-6 | NA | CASSLAERVQETQYF | TGTGCCAGCAGCCTAGCGGAGAGGGTACAAGAGACCCAGTACTTC
TRBD2 | TRBJ2-4 | TRBV6-2/TRBV6-3 | NA | CASSYGLAGNSAKNIQYF | TGTGCCAGCAGTTACGGTCTAGCGGGGAACTCAGCCAAAAACATTCAGTACTTC
NA | TRBJ1-6 | TRBV19 | NA | CASKGASAGPLHF | TGTGCCAGTAAAGGGGCCTCCGCCGGGCCCCTCCACTTT
NA | TRBJ1-2 | TRBV18 | few | CASSPEGGLYGYTF | TGTGCCAGCTCACCCGAGGGGGGGCTCTATGGCTACACCTTC
TRBD2 | TRBJ2-3 | TRBV5-1 | NA | CASSPLAGVSPDTDTQYF | TGCGCCAGCAGCCCCTTAGCGGGGGTCAGCCCTGACACAGATACGCAGTATTTT
TRBD2 | TRBJ2-7 | TRBV3-1/TRBV3-2 | NA | CASSQGQARTSGGLYEQYF | TGTGCCAGCAGCCAAGGACAAGCAAGGACTAGCGGGGGGTTATACGAGCAGTACTTC
NA | TRBJ2-2 | TRBV3-1/TRBV3-2 | NA | CASSQLESGELFF | TGTGCCAGCAGCCAATTGGAGTCTGGGGAGCTGTTTTTT
TRBD1 | TRBJ1-1 | TRBV7-8 | NA | CASSLQGVNTEAFF | TGTGCCAGCAGCTTGCAGGGGGTGAACACTGAAGCTTTCTTT
NA | TRBJ2-3 | TRBV6-6 | NA | CASSPPGTHTDTQYF | TGTGCCAGCAGTCCCCCAGGGACACATACAGATACGCAGTATTTT
NA | TRBJ2-3 | TRBV12-5 | NA | CASGPGDTDTQYF | TGTGCTAGTGGACCCGGGGACACAGATACGCAGTATTTT